These 10 T cell receptor beta chains share one sample of origin, sequenced in a study of blood T cell repertoires in COVID-19. Measured with immunoSEQ multiplex PCR; TCRdb has only the in-frame clones, and not every one. The table includes about 300,000 clones, 80% to 95% detected once. The sample taken for sequencing was peripheral blood. The receptors were gathered from a woman aged 25 to 39 with COVID-19, enrolled during active disease.

The CDR3: CASSPTLSTDTQYF. CDR3 DNA: TGTGCCAGCAGCCCGACACTTTCCACAGATACGCAGTATTTT. J is TRBJ2-3 and V is TRBV27, with D unresolved. The CDR3 sequence is 14 residues long. Germline-derived CDR1 and CDR2 are MNHEY and SMNVEV (reference sequence). The ends were cut back, 6 bases at V and 2 bases at J, with 12 bases in the middle.

The chain carries TRBV6-6 and TRBJ2-3, with unresolved D. The CDR3 consists of 16 residues. Trimming cost V 0 bases and J 1 base, with 11 bases left between them. Per germline, CDR1 MNHNY and CDR2 SVGAGI (reference sequence). The CDR3 here is CASSYSSHAGTDTQYF. The CDR3 coding sequence is TGTGCCAGCAGTTACTCGAGTCACGCCGGCACAGATACGCAGTATTTT.

This clone was picked up one time. The chain carries TRBV9 and TRBJ1-1; D is undetermined. The CDR3 is 13 amino acids. V was pared by 0 bases and J by 4 bases, with 7 bases between. Looked up from germline, CDR1 is SGDLS and CDR2 is YYNGEE. CDR3 DNA sequence: TGTGCCAGCAGCGTAGGAGGGATCACTGAAGCTTTCTTT. Its protein is CASSVGGITEAFF.

The rearrangement uses TRBV30 and TRBJ1-1; D is ambiguous. Between the trimmed V and J ends, which lost 4 bases and 1 base, there was a span of 7 bases. Germline V gene data show CDR1 as GTSNPN and CDR2 as SVGIG (reference sequence). This CDR3 region has 12 residues. DNA of the CDR3: TGTGCCTGGACGGGGTGGAACACTGAAGCTTTCTTT. Encoded protein: CAWTGWNTEAFF.

This rearrangement joins TRBV4-2 to TRBJ2-7; D possibly corresponds to TRBD2 (6 bases). CDR3 length: 15 amino acids. The ends were cut back, 2 bases at V and 4 bases at J, with 15 bases in the middle. Germline V gene sequence: CDR1 LGHNA, CDR2 YNFKEQ. CDR3 sequence reads: CASSQPGTSGYEQYF. The CDR3 DNA follows: TGTGCCAGCAGCCAACCCGGGACTTCAGGGTACGAGCAGTACTTC.

J is TRBJ1-1 and V is TRBV30, with D uncertain. There are 11 residues in the CDR3. The germline V gene has CDR1 GTSNPN and CDR2 SVGIG (reference sequence). The DNA for the CDR3 is TGTGCTGGCAGTTCGAACACTGAAGCTTTCTTT. Translated, it gives CAGSSNTEAFF.

The chain carries TRBV9 and TRBJ1-5, with 9 bases identical to TRBD1. V trimming: 4 bases; J trimming: 0 bases; junction bases outside the gene matches: 2. The CDR3 runs 15 residues. Germline V gene data show CDR1 as SGDLS and CDR2 as YYNGEE. DNA of the CDR3: TGTGCCAGCAGCCCGGGACAGGGTAGCAATCAGCCCCAGCATTTT. Protein: CASSPGQGSNQPQHF.

The gene calls are TRBV2 and TRBJ2-7, with D tentatively TRBD1 (6 bases). The CDR3 is 14 residues long. The germline gives CDR1 SNHLY, CDR2 FYNNEI. V was trimmed by 5 bases and J by 3 bases, leaving 14 bases between them. The CDR3 region has the DNA TGTGCCAGCAGTCCTCTGGACAGACTCTACGAGCAGTACTTC. Its translation is CASSPLDRLYEQYF.

This clone has only a few counts. The chain employs TRBV4-1 and TRBJ2-2, with TRBD2 matching 7 bases. Germline V CDR1 and CDR2: MGHRA, YSYEKL. CDR3 size: 15 residues. The ends lost 2 bases at V and 6 bases at J; junction bases unmatched: 6. CDR3: CASSQRGGSAGELFF. DNA of the CDR3: TGCGCCAGCAGCCAAAGGGGCGGGAGTGCCGGGGAGCTGTTTTTT.

The V and J genes are TRBV28 and TRBJ1-6; 12 bases agree with TRBD1. The CDR3 consists of 14 residues. Per the germline V gene, CDR1 is MDHEN and CDR2 is SYDVKM. The junction had 0 bases not matched to a gene; V was cut back by 2 bases and J by 10 bases. The DNA for the CDR3 is TGTGCCAGCAGTTTAGGGACAGGGGGCTCACCCCTCCACTTT. The encoded protein is CASSLGTGGSPLHF.